This TCR beta chain was profiled in a study of cytomegalovirus exposure and HLA in healthy donors. The CDR3 is made up of 14 amino acids. V was shortened by 1 base and J by 4 bases, with 9 bases between the two germline ends. Germline CDR1 and CDR2: SGHRS and YFSETQ. PCR primers comprised 60 Vbeta and 13 Jbeta primers. Some clones are missing from TCRdb's copy, which holds only in-frame ones; the method was immunoSEQ multiplex PCR. The data hold a few hundred thousand clones, with approximately 80% observed a single time. Sequenced: PBMCs. This chain joins TRBV5-1 and TRBJ2-1; D unclear. The sequence derives from a man between 40 and 49 years old in good health and CMV-seronegative. The CDR3 loop reads CASSLMLGYNEQFF. DNA for the CDR3: TGCGCCAGCAGCTTGATGCTCGGGTACAATGAGCAGTTCTTC.